These T cell receptor beta chains were read from a single sample in a study of OX40 agonist ivuxolimab in advanced cancers. Clones were sequenced by immunoSEQ multiplex PCR, and TCRdb holds only the in-frame ones, with some missing. The table shows roughly 150,000 clones, with 90% to 95% occurring only once. The sequenced sample was CD4+ or CD8+ T cells sorted from blood, obtained in a trial of the OX40 agonist ivuxolimab. These receptors were taken from an adult with an advanced solid tumor such as melanoma, head and neck, liver or kidney cancer. Each CDR3 is given without its conserved first and last residue.

j_call: TRBJ2-2
v_call: TRBV10-3
cdr3_aa: ATSGSYRAPANTGELF

j_call: TRBJ1-1
v_call: TRBV11-2
cdr3_aa: ASSLEGRGTEAF

j_call: TRBJ1-2
v_call: TRBV5-4
cdr3_aa: ASSRTGNYGYT

j_call: TRBJ2-5
v_call: TRBV4-1
cdr3_aa: ASSQQGLETQY

j_call: TRBJ2-7
v_call: TRBV19
cdr3_aa: ASRRSGTSYEQY

j_call: TRBJ2-1
v_call: TRBV19
cdr3_aa: ATAVASGIPLSYNEQF

j_call: TRBJ2-1
v_call: TRBV27
cdr3_aa: ASRRSLAETYNEQF

j_call: TRBJ1-2
v_call: TRBV5-1
cdr3_aa: ASSRDKPYGYT

j_call: TRBJ2-5
v_call: TRBV6-1
cdr3_aa: ASYPHGGGETQY

j_call: TRBJ2-7
v_call: TRBV7-2
cdr3_aa: ASSPPGQPGEQY

j_call: TRBJ2-3
v_call: TRBV5-1
cdr3_aa: ASSLAGALTDTQY

j_call: TRBJ2-7
v_call: TRBV28
cdr3_aa: ASSTPGTERVEQY

j_call: TRBJ1-4
v_call: TRBV14
cdr3_aa: ASSHYRVGEKLF

j_call: TRBJ1-2
v_call: TRBV28
cdr3_aa: AIPGPANYGYT

j_call: TRBJ2-1
v_call: TRBV25-1
cdr3_aa: ASNADEQF

j_call: TRBJ1-1
v_call: TRBV19
cdr3_aa: ASSPRTGGWTEAF

j_call: TRBJ1-1
v_call: TRBV19
cdr3_aa: ASTLTPGYEAF

j_call: TRBJ1-4
v_call: TRBV19
cdr3_aa: ASSREQGFEKLF

j_call: TRBJ1-1
v_call: TRBV28
cdr3_aa: ASSLIQGANTEAF

j_call: TRBJ1-1
v_call: TRBV7-2
cdr3_aa: ASSQQGDTEAF

j_call: TRBJ2-7
v_call: TRBV18
cdr3_aa: ASSLGQGATYEQY

j_call: TRBJ2-3
v_call: TRBV11-3
cdr3_aa: ASSQGRSTDTQY

j_call: TRBJ2-3
v_call: TRBV5-1
cdr3_aa: ASSLSAASSRTQY

j_call: TRBJ1-1
v_call: TRBV19
cdr3_aa: ASSIDHSLNTEAF

j_call: TRBJ2-7
v_call: TRBV6-1
cdr3_aa: ASRESGGLGEQY

j_call: TRBJ2-7
v_call: TRBV9
cdr3_aa: ASSGDRVPYEQY

j_call: TRBJ2-1
v_call: TRBV6-1
cdr3_aa: ASFIYNEQF

j_call: TRBJ2-1
v_call: TRBV5-1
cdr3_aa: ASSLSDRGGEQF

j_call: TRBJ1-1
v_call: TRBV9
cdr3_aa: ASSVVDQEAF

j_call: TRBJ1-5
v_call: TRBV27
cdr3_aa: ASSMGRNQPQH

j_call: TRBJ2-5
v_call: TRBV18
cdr3_aa: ASSSGQTLQETQY

j_call: TRBJ1-2
v_call: TRBV18
cdr3_aa: ASSPPVGRHYGYT

j_call: TRBJ2-7
v_call: TRBV28
cdr3_aa: ASSLLGGEQY

j_call: TRBJ2-1
v_call: TRBV20-1
cdr3_aa: SAERVPQQF

j_call: TRBJ2-5
v_call: TRBV28
cdr3_aa: ASNTAWGQETQY

j_call: TRBJ2-2
v_call: TRBV28
cdr3_aa: ASSLWAGGTGELF

j_call: TRBJ2-3
v_call: TRBV7-9
cdr3_aa: ASSGSGGATDTQY

j_call: TRBJ1-2
v_call: TRBV7-2
cdr3_aa: ASSSGGRDYGYT

j_call: TRBJ2-4
v_call: TRBV15
cdr3_aa: ATSGTYRGRNIQY

j_call: TRBJ2-2
v_call: TRBV19
cdr3_aa: ASSIGLTGGTGELF

j_call: TRBJ1-2
v_call: TRBV9
cdr3_aa: ASESPGYT

j_call: TRBJ2-2
v_call: TRBV9
cdr3_aa: ASSVRGDRAANTGELF

j_call: TRBJ2-2
v_call: TRBV5-4
cdr3_aa: ASSLGQGGNTGELF

j_call: TRBJ1-2
v_call: TRBV7-2
cdr3_aa: ASSLIWVGGYT

j_call: TRBJ1-2
v_call: TRBV7-9
cdr3_aa: ASSREQGLLYGYT

j_call: TRBJ2-5
v_call: TRBV4-1
cdr3_aa: ASSQPGGGAWETQY

j_call: TRBJ2-5
v_call: TRBV29-1
cdr3_aa: SAAHGLAVETQY

j_call: TRBJ2-5
v_call: TRBV5-8
cdr3_aa: ASSLALAGGYQETQY

j_call: TRBJ1-1
v_call: TRBV9
cdr3_aa: ASSETANTEAF

j_call: TRBJ1-1
v_call: TRBV19
cdr3_aa: ASSKGQGLNTEAF

j_call: TRBJ2-7
v_call: TRBV18
cdr3_aa: ASSPPKGVHEQY

j_call: TRBJ2-7
v_call: TRBV4-3
cdr3_aa: ASSQGTPQGSYEQY

j_call: TRBJ1-5
v_call: TRBV7-2
cdr3_aa: ASSLGFRGRPNQPQH